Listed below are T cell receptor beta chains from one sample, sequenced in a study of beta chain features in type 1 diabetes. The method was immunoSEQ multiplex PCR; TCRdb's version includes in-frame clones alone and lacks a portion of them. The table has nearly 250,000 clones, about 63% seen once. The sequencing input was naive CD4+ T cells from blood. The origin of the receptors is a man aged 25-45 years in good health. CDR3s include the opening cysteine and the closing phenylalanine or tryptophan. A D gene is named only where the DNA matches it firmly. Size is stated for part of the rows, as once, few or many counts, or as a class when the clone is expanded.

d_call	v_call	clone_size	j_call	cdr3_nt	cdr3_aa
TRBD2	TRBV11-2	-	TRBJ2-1	TGTGCCAGCAGCTTTCCCAGCGGGGGAGACAATGAGCAGTTCTTC	CASSFPSGGDNEQFF
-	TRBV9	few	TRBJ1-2	TGTGCCAGCAGCGTAAAGCAGGGTAACTATGGCTACACCTTC	CASSVKQGNYGYTF
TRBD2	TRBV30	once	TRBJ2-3	TGTGCCTGGTTACTAGCGACAGATACGCAGTATTTT	CAWLLATDTQYF
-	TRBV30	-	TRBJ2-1	TGTGCCTGGAGTGTAAGTAGTGAGCAGTTCTTC	CAWSVSSEQFF
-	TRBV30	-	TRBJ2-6	TGTGCCTATCGTCTCGGGGCCAACGTCCTGACTTTC	CAYRLGANVLTF
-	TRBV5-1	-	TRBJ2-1	TGCGCCAGCAGCGCCAGGGGAGGCAATGAGCAGTTCTTC	CASSARGGNEQFF
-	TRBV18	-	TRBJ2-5	TGTGCCAGCTCACCCCTACCCGGACATAACCAAGAGACCCAGTACTTC	CASSPLPGHNQETQYF
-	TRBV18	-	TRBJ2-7	TGTGCCAGCTCACCAGGGAGTATCGAGCAGTACTTC	CASSPGSIEQYF
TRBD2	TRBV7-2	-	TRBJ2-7	TGTGCCAGCAGCTCAGACCCTAGCGGGAGGAGTACTAGAGACGAGCAGTACTTC	CASSSDPSGRSTRDEQYF
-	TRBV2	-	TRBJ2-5	TGTGCCAGCAGTGAACGAGAGACCCAGTACTTC	CASSERETQYF
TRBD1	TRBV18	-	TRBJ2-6	TGTGCCAGCTCACCACGAAGGGGGCAGGGCTCTGGGGCCAACGTCCTGACTTTC	CASSPRRGQGSGANVLTF
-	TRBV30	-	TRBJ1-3	TGTGCCTGGGCGCAGGATTACACCATATATTTT	CAWAQDYTIYF
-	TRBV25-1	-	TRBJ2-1	TGTGCCAGCAGTTCACCAGGACCGCCAAATGAGCAGTTCTTC	CASSSPGPPNEQFF
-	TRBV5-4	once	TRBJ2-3	TGTGCCAGCAGGTACGGGGGCACAGATACGCAGTATTTT	CASRYGGTDTQYF
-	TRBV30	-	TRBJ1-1	TGTGCCTGGAGCGAACGGATGAACACTGAAGCTTTCTTT	CAWSERMNTEAFF
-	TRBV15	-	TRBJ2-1	TGTGCCACCAGCACCAGAACAGGGTCGGTCTCCTACAATGAGCAGTTCTTC	CATSTRTGSVSYNEQFF
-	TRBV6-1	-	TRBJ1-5	TGTGCCAGCAGTGATGACCTCAGGGGATATCAGCCCCAGCATTTT	CASSDDLRGYQPQHF
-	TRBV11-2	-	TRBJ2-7	TGTGCCAGCAGCTTAGTCGCAGGGTACGAGCAGTACTTC	CASSLVAGYEQYF
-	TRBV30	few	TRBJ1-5	TGTGCCTGGAGCGTAGTTAGTAGCAATCAGCCCCAGCATTTT	CAWSVVSSNQPQHF
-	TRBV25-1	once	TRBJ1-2	TGTGCCAGCAGTGAAGGGACGGCCTATGGCTACACCTTC	CASSEGTAYGYTF
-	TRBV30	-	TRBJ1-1	TGTGCCTGGGCCCTTCAGGGGTTGGCTGAAGCTTTCTTT	CAWALQGLAEAFF
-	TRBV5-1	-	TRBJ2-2	TGCGCCAGTGTTGCTACAGCGGCCGGGGAGCTGTTTTTT	CASVATAAGELFF
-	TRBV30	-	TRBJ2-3	TGTGCCTGGAGCGCTCGTGATACGCAGTATTTT	CAWSARDTQYF
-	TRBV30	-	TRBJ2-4	TGTGCCTGGAACGACCCCCGAGGCAAAAACATTCAGTACTTC	CAWNDPRGKNIQYF
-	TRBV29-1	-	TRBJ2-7	TGCAGCGTTGACACGGGGTACGAGCAGTACTTC	CSVDTGYEQYF
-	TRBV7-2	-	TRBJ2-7	TGTGCCAGCAGCTTAGCGGGGAGCGGGTCCTACGAGCAGTACTTC	CASSLAGSGSYEQYF
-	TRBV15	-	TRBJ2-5	TGTGCCACGGGTCCGTACCAAGAGACCCAGTACTTC	CATGPYQETQYF
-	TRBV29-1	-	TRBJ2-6	TGCAGCGTTCAGGCCTCTGGGGCCAACGTCCTGACTTTC	CSVQASGANVLTF